These T cell receptor beta chains were read from a single sample in a study of PD-1 blockade in classical Hodgkin lymphoma. The assay was immunoSEQ multiplex PCR, and TCRdb's table has in-frame clones only and misses some. The sample contains about 39,000 clones, roughly 78% of which appear only once. This specimen was peripheral blood mononuclear cells (PBMCs), taken before the fourth cycle of nivolumab. The receptors were sampled from a human donor with classical Hodgkin lymphoma. CDR3s include the opening cysteine and the closing phenylalanine or tryptophan. D genes are given only for firm matches. Size is omitted from some rows. Given values are once, few, many or a class for expanded clones.

v_call	d_call	j_call	clone_size	cdr3_aa	cdr3_nt
TRBV6-6	-	TRBJ1-6	once	CASKGGYNSPLHF	TGTGCCAGCAAAGGGGGATATAATTCACCCCTCCACTTT
TRBV9	-	TRBJ1-1	-	CASSVGGGPFTEAFF	TGTGCCAGCAGCGTAGGTGGGGGCCCTTTCACTGAAGCTTTCTTT
TRBV28	-	TRBJ2-7	-	CASSLARIDYEQYF	TGTGCCAGCAGTTTAGCCAGGATCGACTACGAGCAGTACTTC
TRBV11-2	-	TRBJ2-7	-	CASSWGRQYEQYF	TGTGCCAGCAGCTGGGGACGTCAGTACGAGCAGTACTTC
TRBV7-9	TRBD2	TRBJ2-7	-	CASSGTSGGTYEQYF	TGTGCCAGCAGCGGTACTAGCGGGGGGACCTACGAGCAGTACTTC
TRBV28	-	TRBJ2-1	-	CASSSADRYSYNEQFF	TGTGCCAGCAGTTCGGCGGACCGCTACTCCTACAATGAGCAGTTCTTC
TRBV28	-	TRBJ1-5	-	CASSLYSSNQPQHF	TGTGCCAGCAGTTTATATTCTAGCAATCAGCCCCAGCATTTT
TRBV21-1	-	TRBJ1-6	few	CASSKGNRNLFYSYNSPLHF	TGTGCCAGCAGCAAGGGGAACAGGAACCTCTTTTACTCCTATAATTCACCCCTCCACTTT
TRBV30	-	TRBJ2-3	-	CAWNIGQLRTDTQYF	TGTGCCTGGAATATAGGACAGCTCCGCACAGATACGCAGTATTTT
TRBV4-1	TRBD1	TRBJ1-3	once	CASRGQGIFSGNTIYF	TGCGCCAGCAGAGGACAGGGAATTTTCTCTGGAAACACCATATATTTT
TRBV11-3	TRBD1	TRBJ2-5	-	CASSRSRDRGPTGETQYF	TGTGCCAGCAGTAGGTCCCGGGACAGGGGGCCCACGGGAGAGACCCAGTACTTC
TRBV5-1	-	TRBJ1-2	-	CASSLELPGRDFYGYTF	TGCGCCAGCAGCTTGGAGTTACCAGGCCGCGACTTCTATGGCTACACCTTC
TRBV11-2	-	TRBJ2-7	few	CASSLSGAQSYEQYF	TGTGCCAGCAGCCTTAGCGGAGCCCAATCCTACGAGCAGTACTTC
TRBV2	-	TRBJ2-1	-	CASSETSSYNEQFF	TGTGCCAGCAGTGAGACGTCCAGCTACAATGAGCAGTTCTTC
TRBV7-2	-	TRBJ2-1	-	CASSPPSSYNEQFF	TGTGCCAGCAGCCCCCCAAGTTCCTACAATGAGCAGTTCTTC
TRBV6-5	TRBD1	TRBJ2-2	-	CATHSGGAVTGELFF	TGTGCCACCCATTCAGGGGGCGCGGTCACCGGGGAGCTGTTTTTT
TRBV7-6	-	TRBJ1-3	-	CASSLASQSSGNTIYF	TGTGCCAGCAGCTTAGCGTCACAGAGCTCTGGAAACACCATATATTTT
TRBV18	-	TRBJ1-6	-	CASSHGNPPLHF	TGTGCCAGCTCACATGGGAATCCACCCCTCCACTTT
TRBV18	-	TRBJ2-7	-	CASSLPGAEYEQYF	TGTGCCAGCTCACTTCCGGGGGCCGAATACGAGCAGTACTTC
TRBV2	TRBD1	TRBJ1-1	-	CASSLDRGISSAFF	TGTGCCAGCAGCCTTGACAGGGGAATTAGTTCGGCTTTCTTT
TRBV19	-	TRBJ1-1	-	CASSIRGIWAEAFF	TGTGCCAGTAGTATTCGGGGGATTTGGGCTGAAGCTTTCTTT
TRBV15	TRBD2	TRBJ2-3	-	CATSRELAGGMVTDTQYF	TGTGCCACCAGCAGAGAACTAGCGGGGGGAATGGTGACAGATACGCAGTATTTT
TRBV19	TRBD2	TRBJ2-3	-	CASSSPSGAGADYHGVDTQYF	TGTGCCAGTAGTTCCCCCTCGGGAGCGGGGGCCGATTACCACGGGGTAGATACGCAGTATTTT
TRBV9	-	TRBJ2-2	-	CASSVQGSTGELFF	TGTGCCAGCAGCGTACAGGGATCCACCGGGGAGCTGTTTTTT
TRBV19	TRBD1	TRBJ1-3	-	CASRDRGGSGNTIYF	TGTGCCAGTAGGGACAGGGGTGGGTCTGGAAACACCATATATTTT
TRBV25-1	-	TRBJ2-1	-	CASRNTGPNYNEQFF	TGTGCCAGCAGAAATACAGGGCCGAACTACAATGAGCAGTTCTTC
TRBV11-3	-	TRBJ2-2	few	CASSPSTGELFF	TGTGCCAGCAGCCCTTCCACCGGGGAGCTGTTTTTT
TRBV11-3	TRBD1	TRBJ2-2	-	CASSRSRTGVNTGELFF	TGTGCCAGCAGCAGGTCTAGGACAGGGGTTAACACCGGGGAGCTGTTTTTT